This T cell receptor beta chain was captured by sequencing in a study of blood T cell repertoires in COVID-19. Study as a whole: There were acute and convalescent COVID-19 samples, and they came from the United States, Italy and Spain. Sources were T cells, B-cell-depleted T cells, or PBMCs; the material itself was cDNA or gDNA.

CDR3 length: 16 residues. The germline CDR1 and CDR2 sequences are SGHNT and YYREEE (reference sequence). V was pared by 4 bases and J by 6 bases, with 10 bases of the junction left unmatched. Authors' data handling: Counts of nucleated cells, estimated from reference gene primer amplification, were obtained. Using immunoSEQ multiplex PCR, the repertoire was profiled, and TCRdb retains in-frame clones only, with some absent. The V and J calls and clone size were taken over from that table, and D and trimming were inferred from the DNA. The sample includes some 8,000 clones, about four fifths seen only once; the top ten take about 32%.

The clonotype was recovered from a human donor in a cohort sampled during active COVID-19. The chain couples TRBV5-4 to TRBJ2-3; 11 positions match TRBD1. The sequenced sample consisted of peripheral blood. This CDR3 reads CASSIRDRGIGDTQYF. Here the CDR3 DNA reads TGTGCCAGCAGCATCCGGGACAGGGGGATAGGGGATACGCAGTATTTT.